This T cell receptor (beta chain) came from a study of cytomegalovirus exposure and HLA in healthy donors. In the PCR, 60 Vbeta and 13 Jbeta primers were used. Data came from immunoSEQ multiplex PCR; TCRdb stores just in-frame clones and leaves some out. The data show 73,000 or so clones, roughly 73% seen once. This clonotype was sampled from a woman in her thirties or forties in good health and CMV-seropositive. Sequencing input: PBMCs.

CDR3 nucleotides: TGTGCCAGCAGTTTAAGAGGGGGCGGCTACGAGCAGTACTTC. As protein: CASSLRGGGYEQYF. The genes are TRBV28 and TRBJ2-7, with 7 nucleotides matching TRBD1. V gave up 2 bases and J gave up 3 bases; unmatched junction bases: 4. Per the germline V gene, CDR1 is MDHEN and CDR2 is SYDVKM. The CDR3 totals 14 residues.